This T cell receptor (beta chain) originates from a study of response to subunit inactivated influenza vaccine. General observations from the study: New T cells are recruited in small numbers by each seasonal influenza vaccination, according to the authors' suggestion.

One entry per CDR3 protein, called by TCRdb with MiXCR from the RT-PCR reads. This sample has more than 700,000 distinct CDR3 sequences; 21% occur once, and the top ten carry roughly 10%. V shed 3 bases and J shed 7 bases, with 9 bases lying between them. The CDR3 length is 13 residues. Points on this clonotype: What it recognizes is unknown.

The chain recombines TRBV12-3 or TRBV12-4 with TRBJ1-4; TRBD1 might be the D (5 bases). The source of this sequence is a middle-aged man who received an inactivated influenza vaccine. Source: PBMCs from blood, taken 5 days after vaccination. The CDR3 loop is CASSFTGGEKLFF. The CDR3 nucleotides are TGTGCCAGCAGTTTTACCGGGGGTGAAAAACTGTTTTTT.